This TCR beta chain was identified in a study of blood T cell repertoires in COVID-19. The CDR3 is 16 residues long. Trimming left V 4 bases short and J 2 bases short, with 18 bases between. The V gene's germline CDR1 is SGHAT and CDR2 FQNNGV. Clones were read by immunoSEQ multiplex PCR, and TCRdb kept only the in-frame ones, dropping some. This table has a few hundred thousand clones, around 90% appearing once. Sequenced: PBMCs or T cells enriched from blood (not recorded which). The gene calls are TRBV11-2 and TRBJ2-7, with a possible D match to TRBD2 (6 bases). The clonotype was recovered from a woman aged 18-29 years with acute COVID-19. CDR3 DNA sequence: TGTGCCAGCAGCTCCCCGGGGGAGCTCAACCCCTACGAGCAGTACTTC. Amino acids: CASSSPGELNPYEQYF.